The clone carrying this T cell receptor (beta chain) was seen only a few times. This CDR3 has 12 amino acids. Between the trimmed V and J ends, which lost 7 bases and 3 bases, there was a span of 9 bases. From germline, CDR1 is MNHNY and CDR2 SVGAGI (reference sequence). The data are from a study of cytomegalovirus exposure and HLA in healthy donors. PCR involved 60 Vbeta and 13 Jbeta primers. The assay was immunoSEQ multiplex PCR, and TCRdb's table has in-frame clones only and misses some. This sample has around 150,000 clones, with 70% to 90% found just once. The rearrangement uses TRBV6-6 and TRBJ2-5; TRBD2 is a possible D gene (6 bases). The TCR was taken from a man aged 18 to 30 in good health and CMV-seropositive. Input material: PBMCs. The DNA of the CDR3 is TGTGCCAGCAAGGAGGGTGAAGAGACCCAGTACTTC. Translation gives CASKEGEETQYF.